The next 6 T cell receptor beta chains were all read from a single sample in a study of blood T cell repertoires in acute mononucleosis. TCRdb's copy holds only in-frame clones and misses some; the assay was immunoSEQ multiplex PCR. Seen here are about 1,700 clones, just over 20% observed once, and the top ten hold 27%. Time point meaning: convalescence about 6 months (5-8 months) after acute presentation (visit 7). The material sequenced was EBV YVL epitope tetramer+ CD8+ T cells sorted from PBMCs, taken during convalescence from infectious mononucleosis. Subset in this sample: CD8 T cells binding a tetramer with EBV BRLF1 109-117 peptide (YVL-BR). The receptors originated from a woman under 30 with infectious mononucleosis caused by EBV.

This clone appeared a few times. This likely reflects a read error, since a far larger clone is one base away. Other DNA sequences in this specimen translate into the identical CDR3. This rearrangement joins TRBV30 to TRBJ1-2; D is unresolved. The CDR3 consists of 13 residues. Germline loops: CDR1 GTSNPN, CDR2 SVGIG (reference sequence). The CDR3 DNA reads as TGTGCCTGGGCCCCTGTAGGGAACTATGGCTACTCCTTC. It yields the protein CAWAPVGNYGYSF.

This clone was counted at least ten times. The chain couples TRBV7-2 to TRBJ2-5; D ambiguous. V lost 2 bases and J 1 base, leaving 14 bases between the germline ends. The CDR3 runs to 16 residues. CDR1 is SGHTA, CDR2 FQGNSA, per germline. The CDR3 DNA is TGTGCCAGCAGCTTAATTGCGGCCCACTCCCAAGAGACCCAGTACTTC. Its translation is CASSLIAAHSQETQYF.

This clone was picked up a small number of times. A far larger clone is one base from this, pointing to a likely read error. V and J are TRBV29-1 and TRBJ2-6; D may match TRBD1 or TRBD2 (6 bases each). The CDR3 is 16 amino acids. The germline V gene encodes CDR1 SQVTM and CDR2 ANQGSEA. In nucleotides, the CDR3 is TGCTGCGTTGGAGTAAGGGGGGAATCTGGGGCCAACGTCCTGACTTTC. Its protein product is CCVGVRGESGANVLTF.

This clone came up many times. The chain is built from TRBV6-1 and TRBJ1-1; tentative D call: TRBD1 (5 bases). The V gene lost 7 bases and the J gene lost 1 base, with 13 bases spanning the gap. There are 14 residues in the CDR3. Germline CDR1 and CDR2: MNHNS and SASEGT. Here the CDR3 DNA reads TGTGCCAGCAATCCAAACAGGAGGAACACTGAAGCTTTCTTT. Its translation is CASNPNRRNTEAFF.

This clone was seen at least ten times. The V gene is TRBV25-1, the J gene TRBJ2-7; weak D call: TRBD1 (5 bases). The germline gives CDR1 MGHDK, CDR2 SYGVNS. V was pared by 5 bases and J by 1 base, with 9 bases between. The CDR3 sequence is 13 residues long. In nucleotides, the CDR3 is TGTGCCAGCAGTTACCAGGGTTCCTACGAGCAGTACTTC. This translates into CASSYQGSYEQYF.

Regarding this clone: With only one base between it and a far larger clone, this is likely a read error. J is TRBJ2-7 and V is TRBV7-3; the match to TRBD1 covers 8 bases. The better agreement between TRBJ2-1 and the DNA end casts doubt on the J call. The germline V gene encodes CDR1 SGHTA and CDR2 FQGTGA. The CDR3 is 15 amino acids. The CDR3 coding sequence is TGTGCCAGCAGCCCCGACCCGACAGGGGTCAATGAGCAGTTCTTC. Translated: CASSPDPTGVNEQFF.